This T cell receptor (beta chain) was sequenced in a study of siplizumab effects on memory and regulatory T cells. General study results and limits: Among alloreactive clones, only a minor fraction mapped to unstimulated subsets. Proliferating siplizumab-culture Tregs lacked confirmation of suppressive function.

TCR templates numbering some 10^5 were assayed per sample. Profiled with immunoSEQ multiplex PCR; TCRdb holds only in-frame clones, not every one. Among approximately 90,000 clones listed, approximately 95% were seen once. V lost 5 bases to trimming and J lost 4 bases, with 18 bases between them. The CDR3 extends over 16 amino acids. In germline, CDR1 is SGHTA, CDR2 FQGNSA. A word on this clone: The antigen is undetermined.

Sequencing was carried out using non-Treg CD4+ T cells sorted from blood. This TCR derives from a human donor in good health. The chain has TRBV7-2 and TRBJ1-3, with D tentatively TRBD1 (5 bases). The CDR3 DNA reads TGTGCCAGCAGCCCTTTTTCGAGACAGACAGGAAACACCATATATTTT. Amino acids: CASSPFSRQTGNTIYF.